This T cell receptor beta chain is drawn from a study of cytotoxic CD8 clonotypes in ibrutinib-treated CLL. Study background: Within the patient group, under 12 were relapsed/refractory and some 14 treatment-naive, and some 18 were IGHV unmutated. Among the samples, the mean was around 260,000 productive templates and some 100,000 productive rearrangements.

Using immunoSEQ multiplex PCR, the repertoire was profiled, and TCRdb retains in-frame clones only, with some absent. The table records a few hundred thousand clones, about 61% of them present only once. Findings of the study overall: An increase in clonality occurred at ibrutinib response, followed by a return toward baseline at progression. Higher circulating CD8+ T-cell counts strongly accompanied higher baseline clonality, above age-matched healthy donors.

The CDR3 covers 14 residues. Germline-derived CDR1 and CDR2 are MGHDK and SYGVNS. Losses at the gene ends were 4 bases for V and 10 bases for J; bases not matched to a gene: 10. Turning to this clone: Its antigen is currently unknown.

The genes are TRBV25-1 and TRBJ1-2; 9 nucleotides line up with TRBD1. This TCR derives from a human donor with chronic lymphocytic leukemia. The source material was PBMCs, sampled after 36 months of ibrutinib treatment. The CDR3 protein is CASSASDRGIDYTF. CDR3 DNA sequence: TGTGCCAGCAGTGCTTCGGACAGGGGAATTGACTACACCTTC.